This entry lists 29 T cell receptor beta chains sequenced from one sample in a study of T cells in tumors after PD-1 blockade. The table came from immunoSEQ multiplex PCR; TCRdb's copy has only in-frame clones and leaves some out. The table includes around 60,000 clones, roughly 75% detected once. The sample was PBMCs, taken before anti-PD-1 treatment. The receptors here all came from a human donor with basal cell carcinoma.

The V call is TRBV2, the J call TRBJ1-2; D remains unclear. V dropped 6 bases and J dropped 2 bases, with 10 bases sitting between them. Germline lookup yields CDR1 SNHLY and CDR2 FYNNEI. CDR3 size: 13 residues. This CDR3 is CASSRPLNYGYTF. The CDR3 DNA follows: TGTGCCAGCAGCCGGCCCCTCAACTATGGCTACACCTTC.

The rearrangement links TRBV19 to TRBJ1-2; D uncertain. CDR1 and CDR2 (germline): LNHDA, SQIVND (reference sequence). Trimming removed 4 bases at V and 2 bases at J, with 11 bases between. There are 14 residues in the CDR3. The CDR3 sequence: CASSRRGQNYGYTF. The CDR3, as DNA: TGTGCCAGTAGTAGAAGAGGGCAGAACTATGGCTACACCTTC.

The rearrangement joins TRBV6-1 to TRBJ2-1; 13 bases agree with TRBD2. In germline, CDR1 is MNHNS, CDR2 SASEGT. The V and J ends lost 1 base and 6 bases, in that order; junction bases with no gene match: 0. The CDR3 has 15 residues. CDR3 nucleotides: TGTGCCAGCAGTGAAGGACTAGCGGGGGGCAATGAGCAGTTCTTC. This encodes CASSEGLAGGNEQFF.

This sequence joins TRBV19 and TRBJ1-6; D might be TRBD1 (6 bases). V lost 9 bases, J lost 7 bases, and 19 bases lay in between. From germline, CDR1 is LNHDA and CDR2 SQIVND (reference sequence). CDR3 length equals 15 residues. CDR3 bases: TGTGCCAGCAACGTCGAGGCAGGGGTCAATTCACCCCTCCACTTT. This codes for CASNVEAGVNSPLHF.

CDR3 bases: TGTGCCAGCAGTTTGGCCAGGGCGACGGGGGGCTACACCTTC. Translation: CASSLARATGGYTF. This rearrangement joins TRBV27 to TRBJ1-2; possibly TRBD1 for D (5 bases). V lost 3 bases, J lost 8 bases, and 16 bases lay in between. Per germline, CDR1 MNHEY and CDR2 SMNVEV (reference sequence). The CDR3 has 14 amino acids.

The chain links TRBV28 to TRBJ2-5; 7 nucleotides match TRBD2. There are 15 residues in the CDR3. Germline V lookup: CDR1 MDHEN, CDR2 SYDVKM. With 4 bases clipped from V and 2 bases from J, the junction kept 7 bases outside the gene matches. For the CDR3, the DNA is TGTGCCAGCAGTTCCCTGTTCGGGGGGCAAGAGACCCAGTACTTC. Translating it yields CASSSLFGGQETQYF.

The chain joins TRBV10-1 to TRBJ1-5; 10 bases line up with TRBD1. The CDR3 is 19 amino acids. The trim removed 1 base at V and 2 bases at J, leaving 11 bases unmatched. CDR1 and CDR2 (germline): WNHNN, SYGVQD (reference sequence). Here the CDR3 DNA reads TGCGCCAGCAGTGAGTTAGGGACAGGGGACTCGGATGGCAATCAGCCCCAGCATTTT. Protein: CASSELGTGDSDGNQPQHF.

V usage is TRBV9 and J usage is TRBJ2-5, with D unclear. The V end was cut by 0 bases, the J end by 4 bases, with 7 bases between. The germline V gene has CDR1 SGDLS and CDR2 YYNGEE. CDR3 length: 13 residues. DNA of the CDR3: TGTGCCAGCAGCGTAGCGGGCACAGAGACCCAGTACTTC. Its translation is CASSVAGTETQYF.

This chain links TRBV19 with TRBJ1-5, with 7 bases lining up with TRBD1. With V trimmed by 9 bases and J by 0 bases, 11 bases remained unmatched. CDR3 size: 16 residues. CDR1 LNHDA and CDR2 SQIVND come from the germline V gene (reference sequence). CDR3 loop: CASVPPPGGSNQPQHF. The CDR3 DNA reads as TGTGCCAGCGTACCACCACCAGGGGGTAGCAATCAGCCCCAGCATTTT.

The chain recombines TRBV15 with TRBJ2-3; unclear D gene. Germline lookup yields CDR1 LNHNV and CDR2 YYDKDF (reference sequence). This CDR3 has 14 residues. The V end was cut by 0 bases, the J end by 6 bases, with 10 bases between. The CDR3 DNA sequence: TGTGCCACCAGCAGAGACAGGAGTGCTGATACGCAGTATTTT. It yields the protein CATSRDRSADTQYF.

This chain joins TRBV13 and TRBJ2-2; D gene uncertain. The germline V and J ends were trimmed by 1 base and 6 bases, with 9 bases remaining between them. Germline CDR1 is PRHDT and CDR2 is FYEKMQ (reference sequence). The CDR3 is 14 amino acids. In DNA form, the CDR3 reads TGTGCCAGCAGCTTAGCGGGTGGGTCCGGGGAGCTGTTTTTT. Residues: CASSLAGGSGELFF.

This chain uses TRBV30 with TRBJ2-5; unclear D gene. CDR3 length: 13 residues. In germline, CDR1 is GTSNPN, CDR2 SVGIG (reference sequence). V dropped 0 bases and J dropped 4 bases, with 9 bases sitting between them. CDR3 protein: CAWSVRVGETQYF. CDR3 DNA sequence: TGTGCCTGGAGTGTCCGGGTTGGAGAGACCCAGTACTTC.

The rearrangement uses TRBV6-1 and TRBJ1-6; D is possibly TRBD1 (6 bases). Trimming removed 3 bases at V and 9 bases at J, with 12 bases between. This CDR3 has 14 residues. CDR1 is MNHNS, CDR2 SASEGT, per germline. CDR3 sequence: CASSDEDRRSPLHF. The CDR3 DNA sequence: TGTGCCAGCAGTGATGAGGACAGACGTTCACCCCTCCACTTT.

In regard to this clone: The germline gene is not matched at one end of the junction; a read error may be the cause. CDR3 DNA sequence: TGTGCCACCCGAGGGGGGCCGACCAACACTGAGGCTTTCTTT. Protein: CATRGGPTNTEAFF. The J gene is TRBJ1-1, the V gene TRBV6-5; maybe TRBD1 (6 bases). The CDR3 totals 14 residues. Germline-derived CDR1 and CDR2 are MNHEY and SVGAGI.

The chain employs TRBV19 and TRBJ2-3, with 7 bases lining up with TRBD1. Per the germline V gene, CDR1 is LNHDA and CDR2 is SQIVND (reference sequence). The CDR3 loop spans 14 amino acids. Losses at the gene ends were 9 bases for V and 1 base for J; bases not matched to a gene: 7. The CDR3 nucleotides are TGTGCCAGCGACGAGGGGGCCGGCACAGATACGCAGTATTTT. It translates to CASDEGAGTDTQYF.

The chain has TRBV2 and TRBJ1-5, with 7 bases that match TRBD1. With V trimmed by 4 bases and J by 2 bases, 5 bases remained unmatched. Germline V gene data show CDR1 as SNHLY and CDR2 as FYNNEI. This CDR3 is built from 15 residues. The CDR3 sequence: CASSVGGSGNQPQHF. In DNA, the CDR3 is TGTGCCAGCAGTGTAGGGGGCTCCGGCAATCAGCCCCAGCATTTT.

The genes are TRBV2 and TRBJ1-4, with 9 nucleotides matching TRBD1. J was trimmed by 4 bases and V by 4 bases; bases with no gene match: 4. The CDR3 spans 15 residues. Looked up from germline, CDR1 is SNHLY and CDR2 is FYNNEI. CDR3 in DNA: TGTGCCAGCAGTGCTCGGACAGGGGTTAATGAAAAACTGTTTTTT. Amino acid sequence: CASSARTGVNEKLFF. The variable domain in full, with the rest retrieved from reference TRBV2 and TRBJ1-4, is EPEVTQTPSHQVTQMGQEVILRCVPISNHLYFYWYRQILGQKVEFLVSFYNNEISEKSEIFDDQFSVERPDGSNFTLKIRSTKLEDSAMYFCASSARTGVNEKLFFGSGTQLSVL.

J is TRBJ2-5 and V is TRBV10-2; TRBD1 matches 9 bases. After removal of 6 bases from V and 2 bases from J, the junction contained 10 bases not matched to a gene. The CDR3 extends over 16 amino acids. The germline CDR1 and CDR2 sequences are WSHSY and SAAADI. CDR3 DNA: TGCGCCAGCAGGGGCCTGGGGACAGGGCATCAAGAGACCCAGTACTTC. The encoded protein is CASRGLGTGHQETQYF.

In this sample, this clone turned up once. Other DNA sequences in the same sample also yield this CDR3. The chain combines TRBV18 with TRBJ1-1; 7 positions match TRBD1. The germline V gene encodes CDR1 KGHSH and CDR2 LQKENI. V trimming: 3 bases; J trimming: 0 bases; junction bases outside the gene matches: 1. This CDR3 is 14 amino acids long. The CDR3 nucleotides read TGTGCCAGCTCACCGGGACAGATGAACACTGAAGCTTTCTTT. This gives the protein CASSPGQMNTEAFF.

This sequence joins TRBV6-2 or TRBV6-3 and TRBJ1-2, with D possibly being TRBD1 (5 bases). V was shortened by 2 bases and J by 1 base, with 8 bases between the two germline ends. Per the germline V gene, CDR1 is MNHEY and CDR2 is SVGEGT. This CDR3 region has 14 residues. The CDR3 is CASSYIDSNYGYTF. The CDR3 DNA reads as TGTGCCAGCAGTTACATCGACAGTAACTATGGCTACACCTTC.

V is TRBV12-3 or TRBV12-4 and J is TRBJ2-7; D perhaps matches TRBD1 (6 bases). V lost 6 bases and J 5 bases, leaving 11 bases between the germline ends. CDR3 length: 12 residues. Here the CDR3 reads CASRGTTNEQYF. The DNA for the CDR3 is TGTGCCAGCAGGGGGACAACGAACGAGCAGTACTTC.

The chain has TRBV15 and TRBJ2-2; a possible D gene is TRBD1 (6 bases). With 7 bases removed from V and 1 base from J, the gap between germline ends came to 13 bases. Germline V CDR1 and CDR2: LNHNV, YYDKDF (reference sequence). This CDR3 has 15 amino acids. The CDR3 bases are TGTGCCACCACGCCCGGGACAAGGAACACCGGGGAGCTGTTTTTT. This codes for CATTPGTRNTGELFF.

Details on this clone: The same CDR3 also results from other DNA sequences found in this sample. V is TRBV27 and J is TRBJ1-5, with 7 bases matching TRBD1. CDR1 is MNHEY and CDR2 is SMNVEV in the germline V gene (reference sequence). Losses at the gene ends were 6 bases for V and 0 bases for J; bases not matched to a gene: 2. There are 14 residues in the CDR3. The CDR3 nucleotides read TGTGCCAGCAGAGACAGGGTTAGCAATCAGCCCCAGCATTTT. Amino acid sequence: CASRDRVSNQPQHF.

This clone was observed a single time. This chain joins TRBV10-2 and TRBJ2-5; TRBD2 agrees at 9 bases. J was trimmed by 5 bases and V by 2 bases; bases with no gene match: 3. Germline loops: CDR1 WSHSY, CDR2 SAAADI. The CDR3 loop spans 14 amino acids. The CDR3 sequence is CASSEAGGRETQYF. The CDR3 coding sequence is TGCGCCAGCAGTGAGGCGGGGGGGCGGGAGACCCAGTACTTC.

This clone has a handful of counts. V gene TRBV6-2 or TRBV6-3 combines with J gene TRBJ2-7; D tentatively fits TRBD1 or TRBD2 (5 bases each). Germline CDR1 and CDR2: MNHEY and SVGEGT. The CDR3 extends over 17 amino acids. Between the trimmed V and J ends, which lost 1 base and 2 bases, there was a span of 18 bases. The DNA for the CDR3 is TGTGCCAGCAGTTACTACCTTCGGGACGGACCCACCTACGAGCAGTACTTC. This sequence encodes CASSYYLRDGPTYEQYF.

This chain uses TRBV14 with TRBJ2-7; the D gene is possibly TRBD1 (5 bases). Per germline, CDR1 SGHDN and CDR2 FVKESK. The CDR3 sequence is 11 residues long. V was trimmed by 2 bases and J by 9 bases, leaving 8 bases between them. The CDR3: CASSQNRLQYF. The DNA of the CDR3 is TGTGCCAGCAGCCAAAACAGGTTGCAGTACTTC.

V usage is TRBV2 and J usage is TRBJ2-3; 13 bases agree with TRBD2. In germline, CDR1 is SNHLY, CDR2 FYNNEI. The CDR3 consists of 19 residues. J was trimmed by 2 bases and V by 5 bases; bases with no gene match: 13. CDR3 residues: CASSWGRTSGGSLTDTQYF. CDR3 DNA: TGTGCCAGCAGTTGGGGGCGGACTAGCGGGGGTTCACTCACAGATACGCAGTATTTT.

The chain is built from TRBV9 and TRBJ1-1; a possible D gene is TRBD1 (5 bases). Germline loops: CDR1 SGDLS, CDR2 YYNGEE. V lost 2 bases and J 10 bases, leaving 15 bases between the germline ends. CDR3 size: 13 residues. The CDR3 region has the DNA TGTGCCAGCAGCGTCCGCTCATCGGGGGGAGCTTTCTTT. Protein: CASSVRSSGGAFF.

V is TRBV30 and J is TRBJ1-6; 7 bases match TRBD1. This CDR3 has 15 amino acids. V lost 1 base to trimming and J lost 7 bases; unmatched junction nucleotides: 7. CDR1 GTSNPN and CDR2 SVGIG come from the germline V gene (reference sequence). The CDR3 spells CAWSAYRGWNSPLHF. CDR3 bases: TGTGCCTGGAGTGCCTACAGGGGATGGAATTCACCCCTCCACTTT.